This TCR beta chain was observed in a study of OX40 agonist ivuxolimab in advanced cancers. Germline lookup yields CDR1 SGHTA and CDR2 FQGNSA. V lost 5 bases and J lost 6; bases outside the gene matches: 6. The CDR3 sequence is 15 residues long. Remarks on this clone: Its antigen is undetermined.

The method was immunoSEQ multiplex PCR; TCRdb's version includes in-frame clones alone and lacks a portion of them. The table lists approximately 60,000 clones, approximately 78% of them singletons. General study findings and limits: At doses 0.1 to 3.0 mg/kg, CD4+ and CD8+ clones expanded.

The source of this sequence is an adult with an advanced solid tumor such as melanoma, head and neck, liver or kidney cancer. The J gene is TRBJ2-4, the V gene TRBV7-2, with TRBD2 identical over 11 bases. The source was CD4+ or CD8+ T cells sorted from blood, collected in a trial of the OX40 agonist ivuxolimab. The CDR3 bases are TGTGCCAGCAGCCAAAATAGCGGGAGGGGAAACATTCAGTACTTC. Protein sequence: CASSQNSGRGNIQYF. Full variable domain (remainder filled in from reference TRBV7-2 and TRBJ2-4): GAGVSQSPSNKVTEKGKDVELRCDPISGHTALYWYRQSLGQGLEFLIYFQGNSAPDKSGLPSDRFSAERTGGSVSTLTIQRTQQEDSAVYLCASSQNSGRGNIQYFGAGTRLSVL.